The 26 T cell receptor beta chains listed next were all sequenced from one sample in a study of T cells in Graves' hyperthyroidism and ophthalmopathy. Authors of the study amplified TCR beta CDR3 regions from RNA transcripts. Researchers ran a first-round RT-PCR on the TCR CDR3 using the HTBI primer set. In TCRdb, the multiplex PCR reads were re-called with MiXCR into one record per CDR3 protein. The table shows approximately 560,000 distinct CDR3 sequences, with around 42% occurring only once. Sequencing was done on a sample of peripheral blood or thyroid tissue (not recorded which). These receptors were collected from a young woman with Graves' hyperthyroidism.

The chain combines TRBV20-1 with TRBJ1-1; a possible D gene is TRBD1 (5 bases). This CDR3 region has 11 residues. The V and J ends lost 3 bases and 7 bases respectively, with 9 bases between them. Germline-derived CDR1 and CDR2 are DFQATT and SNEGSKA (reference sequence). Here the CDR3 DNA reads TGCAGTGCTAGGGACAAGGATGAAGCTTTCTTT. This translates into CSARDKDEAFF.

There are many counts of this clonotype. The chain employs TRBV7-8 and TRBJ1-5, with 7 bases aligning to TRBD1. Trimming removed 1 base from V and 5 bases from J; junction bases left unmatched: 5. From germline, CDR1 is SGHVS and CDR2 FQNEAQ. This CDR3 has 15 residues. The CDR3 protein is CASSLETGSYQPQHF. The CDR3 DNA sequence: TGTGCCAGCAGCTTAGAGACAGGGAGTTATCAGCCCCAGCATTTT.

As regards this clonotype: This may be a read error, as it is one base from a much larger clone. This sequence joins TRBV7-2 and TRBJ2-7; possibly TRBD1 for D (6 bases). Germline V gene data show CDR1 as SGHTA and CDR2 as FQGNSA. This CDR3 comprises 15 residues. V lost 4 bases, J lost 2 bases, and 15 bases lay in between. CDR3 sequence (DNA): TGTGCCAGCAGCTGGACCGGGGCAGGGGCCTACGAGCAGTACTTC. It codes for CASSWTGAGAYEQYF.

Notes on this clonotype: The CDR3 ends on some other residue instead of the conserved phenylalanine or tryptophan, so this is likely a read error. The limits of the CDR3 on the DNA are not certain, so only TCRdb's listed CDR3 is given. V and J are TRBV6-5 and TRBJ2-5; the table's D call TRBD2 went unverified against the DNA. The germline gives CDR1 MNHEY, CDR2 SVGAGI. The CDR3 comprises 10 residues, both ends counted. CDR3 sequence reads: CASTKGLESI.

The sample holds one count of this clonotype. This sequence joins TRBV29-1 and TRBJ1-2; TRBD1 might be the D (5 bases). V was pared by 8 bases and J by 0 bases, with 16 bases between. This CDR3 comprises 14 residues. The germline CDR1 and CDR2 sequences are SQVTM and ANQGSEA. The CDR3 region has the DNA TGCAGCACCTTATCGGGGACTTCTAACTATGGCTACACCTTC. Encoded protein: CSTLSGTSNYGYTF.

At least ten counts were recorded for this clonotype. This sequence joins TRBV29-1 and TRBJ2-7, with TRBD2 matching over 14 bases. Per the germline V gene, CDR1 is SQVTM and CDR2 is ANQGSEA. The CDR3 has 13 amino acids. Trimming cost V 5 bases and J 6 bases; bases outside gene matches: 3. This CDR3 reads CSVPGLAGVEQYF. As DNA, the CDR3 is TGCAGCGTTCCGGGACTAGCGGGAGTCGAGCAGTACTTC.

The chain links TRBV10-3 to TRBJ1-5, with D tentatively TRBD1 (5 bases). This CDR3 spans 16 amino acids. The V and J ends lost 4 bases and 7 bases respectively, with 20 bases between them. CDR1 is ENHRY and CDR2 is SYGVKD in the germline V gene. The CDR3 nucleotides are TGTGCCATCAGTGGATTTGACGCCGCGGGGGAGCAGCCCCAGCATTTT. It codes for CAISGFDAAGEQPQHF.

As to this clonotype: One base away lies a much larger clone, so this may be a sequencing read error. The chain recombines TRBV7-9 with TRBJ1-2; D is undetermined. Germline CDR1 and CDR2: SEHNR and FQNEAQ (reference sequence). Trimming cost V 2 bases and J 6 bases, with 4 bases left between them. This CDR3 contains 11 residues. The DNA for the CDR3 is TGTGCCAGCAGCTTATGGGATGGCTACACCTTC. Amino acids: CASSLWDGYTF.

The chain combines TRBV11-2 with TRBJ1-6; D ambiguous. Germline V CDR1 and CDR2: SGHAT, FQNNGV. CDR3 length equals 13 residues. The CDR3 DNA is TGTGCTAGTAGCGGGCTTTATAATTCACCCCTCCACTTT. Translating gives CASSGLYNSPLHF.

This clonotype was seen more than once but under ten times. V is TRBV20-1 and J is TRBJ1-3, with D maybe TRBD1 (6 bases). The germline V gene has CDR1 DFQATT and CDR2 SNEGSKA (reference sequence). V gave up 0 bases and J gave up 0 bases, with 15 bases separating them. The CDR3 has 17 amino acids. The CDR3 DNA follows: TGCAGTGCTAGAGAAGCCGGGACACGGTACTCTGGAAACACCATATATTTT. It yields the protein CSAREAGTRYSGNTIYF.

This clonotype was seen at least ten times. V and J are TRBV2 and TRBJ2-7; 13 bases are shared with TRBD2. CDR1 SNHLY and CDR2 FYNNEI come from the germline V gene. The CDR3 is made up of 17 amino acids. V gave up 7 bases and J gave up 2 bases; unmatched junction bases: 11. The CDR3 DNA follows: TGTGCCAGCAATCCCTCCGGAGGGACTAGCGGGGCCTACGAGCAGTACTTC. Amino acid sequence: CASNPSGGTSGAYEQYF.

The chain combines TRBV10-3 with TRBJ1-2; weak D call: TRBD1 (6 bases). CDR1 is ENHRY, CDR2 SYGVKD, per germline. The V end was cut by 11 bases, the J end by 4 bases, with 14 bases between. CDR3 size: 12 residues. CDR3 region: CAAQGMGYGYTF. The CDR3 DNA reads TGTGCCGCGCAGGGGATGGGCTATGGCTACACCTTC.

The J gene is TRBJ2-2, the V gene TRBV2; D uncertain. This CDR3 has 13 amino acids. In germline, CDR1 is SNHLY, CDR2 FYNNEI. V lost 5 bases and J 6 bases, leaving 10 bases between the germline ends. CDR3 residues: CASSPTRSGELFF. In DNA, the CDR3 is TGTGCCAGCAGTCCTACGCGTTCCGGGGAGCTGTTTTTT.

This clonotype was seen ten or more times. The rearrangement joins TRBV6-5 to TRBJ1-5; 8 bases map to TRBD1. Germline assignment: CDR1 MNHEY and CDR2 SVGAGI. V lost 5 bases and J lost 5; bases outside the gene matches: 5. This CDR3 spans 14 amino acids. CDR3 sequence reads: CASSTGQGHQPQHF. The CDR3 DNA is TGTGCCAGCAGTACCGGACAGGGTCATCAGCCCCAGCATTTT.

Worth noting for this clonotype: One end of the junction fails to match germline, which may point to a read error. The chain employs TRBV9 and TRBJ2-7; 7 bases align to TRBD1. Germline loops: CDR1 SGDLS, CDR2 YYNGEE. The CDR3 totals 16 residues. The CDR3 DNA sequence: TGCGCCAGCAGCGACGGCGAGACAGGGCGCAACTACGAGCAGTACTTC. Translated: CASSDGETGRNYEQYF. The variable domain in full, completed from reference TRBV9 and TRBJ2-7, reads DSGVTQTPKHLITATGQRVTLRCSPRSGDLSVYWYQQSLDQGLQFLIQYYNGEERAKGNILERFSAQQFPDLHSELNLSSLELGDSALYFCASSDGETGRNYEQYFGPGTRLTVT.

A word on this clonotype: The conserved phenylalanine or tryptophan normally closing the CDR3 is absent here, so this likely arose from a read error. This chain connects TRBV7-9 to TRBJ1-1, with 8 bases identical to TRBD1. The CDR3 contains 15 residues. Trimming removed 2 bases from V and 5 bases from J; junction bases left unmatched: 7. Germline lookup yields CDR1 SEHNR and CDR2 FQNEAQ (reference sequence). The CDR3 DNA reads TGTGCCAGCAGCTTAAGGGTAACAGGGGGTACTGAAGCTTTCCTT. This gives the protein CASSLRVTGGTEAFL.

For this clonotype: The junction and the germline gene differ at one end; a read error may be behind it. J is TRBJ2-5 and V is TRBV7-2; D is unresolved. The CDR3 is 13 amino acids. The germline CDR1 and CDR2 sequences are SGHTA and FQGNSA. CDR3 sequence reads: CASSYDPQGTQYF. In DNA, the CDR3 is TGTGCCAGCAGTTATGATCCCCAAGGGACCCAGTACTTC.

V gene TRBV15 combines with J gene TRBJ2-6; TRBD1 matches at 8 bases. The CDR3 sequence is 15 residues long. Trimming at V came to 6 bases and at J to 0 bases, leaving 1 base not matched to a gene. Germline CDR1 and CDR2: LNHNV and YYDKDF (reference sequence). CDR3 amino acids: CATRGQGSGANVLTF. The CDR3, as DNA: TGTGCCACCAGAGGACAGGGCTCTGGGGCCAACGTCCTGACTTTC.

This clonotype was seen ten or more times. V and J are TRBV15 and TRBJ1-2; D call uncertain. This CDR3 comprises 15 residues. Between the trimmed V and J ends, which lost 1 base and 2 bases, there was a span of 11 bases. Germline V lookup: CDR1 LNHNV, CDR2 YYDKDF (reference sequence). The CDR3 DNA sequence: TGTGCCACCAGCAGAGCCCCGCCAGGCAACTATGGCTACACCTTC. It translates to CATSRAPPGNYGYTF.

The chain joins TRBV9 to TRBJ2-7; no clear D. CDR1 SGDLS and CDR2 YYNGEE come from the germline V gene. V dropped 4 bases and J dropped 4 bases, with 15 bases sitting between them. This CDR3 comprises 14 residues. CDR3 sequence reads: CASSSRAQSYEQYF. As DNA, the CDR3 is TGTGCCAGCAGCTCTCGGGCCCAGAGTTACGAGCAGTACTTC.

This clonotype has a count of ten or more. The chain is built from TRBV20-1 and TRBJ1-2; 8 nucleotides agree with TRBD1. With V trimmed by 6 bases and J by 3 bases, 9 bases remained unmatched. The CDR3 consists of 14 residues. Looked up from germline, CDR1 is DFQATT and CDR2 is SNEGSKA (reference sequence). The CDR3 spells CSAIRGQGDYGYTF. The DNA of the CDR3 is TGCAGTGCCATCAGGGGGCAGGGGGACTATGGCTACACCTTC.

The CDR3 DNA reads TGTGCCAGCAGCGTAGGATGGGGAAGCTATGGCTACACCTTC. Translation gives CASSVGWGSYGYTF. The chain joins TRBV9 to TRBJ1-2, with unresolved D. The length of the CDR3 is 14 residues. Germline V gene sequence: CDR1 SGDLS, CDR2 YYNGEE. V shed 0 bases and J shed 4 bases, with 10 bases lying between them.

As regards this clonotype: Germline and junction disagree at one end, which may indicate a read error. This chain uses TRBV5-1 with TRBJ1-1; D gene uncertain. This CDR3 has 16 amino acids. Germline V gives CDR1 SGHRS, CDR2 YFSETQ. The CDR3 is CASSYSRRWPNTEAFF. CDR3 sequence (DNA): TGTGCCAGCAGTTACTCTCGACGGTGGCCGAACACTGAAGCTTTCTTT.

This clonotype was detected ten times or more. This chain joins TRBV29-1 and TRBJ1-1, with 8 bases matching TRBD1. CDR1 is SQVTM and CDR2 is ANQGSEA in the germline V gene. V shed 4 bases, J shed 10 bases, and the junction held 11 bases outside the gene matches. This CDR3 spans 13 amino acids. CDR3 in amino acids: CSVVDRGSVRAFF. DNA for the CDR3: TGCAGCGTTGTAGACAGGGGCTCAGTTAGAGCTTTCTTT.

Ten or more counts support this clonotype. V is TRBV29-1 and J is TRBJ1-1; D unclear. V lost 4 bases, J lost 0 bases, and 9 bases lay in between. The germline CDR1 and CDR2 sequences are SQVTM and ANQGSEA. CDR3 length: 13 amino acids. DNA of the CDR3: TGCAGCGTTGTCGAGGAGATGAACACTGAAGCTTTCTTT. Translated: CSVVEEMNTEAFF.

The chain is built from TRBV6-4 and TRBJ1-2, with D tentatively TRBD1 (6 bases). CDR1 MRHNA and CDR2 SNTAGT come from the germline V gene. V was pared by 3 bases and J by 8 bases, with 13 bases between. The CDR3 is 13 residues long. DNA for the CDR3: TGTGCCAGCAGTGATCCCCTCAGGGGAGGCTACACCTTC. Protein product: CASSDPLRGGYTF.